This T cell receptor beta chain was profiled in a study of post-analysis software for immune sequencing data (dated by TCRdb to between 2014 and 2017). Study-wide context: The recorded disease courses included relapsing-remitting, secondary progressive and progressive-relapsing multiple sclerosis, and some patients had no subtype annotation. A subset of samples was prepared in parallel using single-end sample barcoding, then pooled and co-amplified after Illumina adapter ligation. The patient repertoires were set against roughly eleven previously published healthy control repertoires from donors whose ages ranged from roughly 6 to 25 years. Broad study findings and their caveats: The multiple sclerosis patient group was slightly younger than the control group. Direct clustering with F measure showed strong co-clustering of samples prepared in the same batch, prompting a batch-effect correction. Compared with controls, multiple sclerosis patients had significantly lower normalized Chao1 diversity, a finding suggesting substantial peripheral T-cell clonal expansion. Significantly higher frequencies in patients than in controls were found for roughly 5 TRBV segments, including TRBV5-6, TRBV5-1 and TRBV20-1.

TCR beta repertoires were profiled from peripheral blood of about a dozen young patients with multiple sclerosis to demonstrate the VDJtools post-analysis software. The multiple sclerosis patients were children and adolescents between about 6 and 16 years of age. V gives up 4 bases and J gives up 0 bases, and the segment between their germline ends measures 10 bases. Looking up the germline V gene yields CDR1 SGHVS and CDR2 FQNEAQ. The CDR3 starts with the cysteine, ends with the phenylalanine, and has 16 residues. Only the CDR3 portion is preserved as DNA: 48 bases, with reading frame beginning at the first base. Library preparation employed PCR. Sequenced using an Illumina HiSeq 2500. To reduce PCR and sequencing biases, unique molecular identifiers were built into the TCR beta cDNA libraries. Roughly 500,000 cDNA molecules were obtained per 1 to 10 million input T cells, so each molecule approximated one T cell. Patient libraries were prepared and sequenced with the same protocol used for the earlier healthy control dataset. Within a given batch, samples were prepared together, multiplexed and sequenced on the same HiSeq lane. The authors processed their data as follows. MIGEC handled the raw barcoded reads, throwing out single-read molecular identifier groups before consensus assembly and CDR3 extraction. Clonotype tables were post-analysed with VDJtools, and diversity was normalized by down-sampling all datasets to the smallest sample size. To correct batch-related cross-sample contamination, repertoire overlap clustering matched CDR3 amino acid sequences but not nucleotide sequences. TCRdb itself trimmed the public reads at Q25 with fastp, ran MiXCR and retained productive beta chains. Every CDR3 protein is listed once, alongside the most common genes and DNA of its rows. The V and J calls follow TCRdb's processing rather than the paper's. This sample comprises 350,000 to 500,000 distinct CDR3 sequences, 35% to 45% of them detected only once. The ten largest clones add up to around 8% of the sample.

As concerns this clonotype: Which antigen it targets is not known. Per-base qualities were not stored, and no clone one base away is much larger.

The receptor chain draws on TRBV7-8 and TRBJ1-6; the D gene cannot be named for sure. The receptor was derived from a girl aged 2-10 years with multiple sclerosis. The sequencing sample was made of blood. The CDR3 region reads CASSSDGFSYNSPLHF. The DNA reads TGTGCCAGCAGCTCAGACGGATTCTCCTATAATTCACCCCTCCACTTT.